What follows are 22 T cell receptor beta chains derived from one specimen sequenced in a study of cytomegalovirus exposure and HLA in healthy donors. Vbeta (60) and Jbeta (13) primers were used in the PCR. Method: immunoSEQ multiplex PCR; TCRdb's copy keeps in-frame clones and lacks some. The data contain under 130,000 clones, roughly three quarters of them singletons. Sequencing was performed on PBMCs. These receptors came from a man between 35 and 55 years old in good health and CMV-seronegative.

This clone was detected only a few times. The chain employs TRBV25-1 and TRBJ2-1; 11 bases agree with TRBD1. The CDR3 is 17 residues long. From germline, CDR1 is MGHDK and CDR2 SYGVNS. With V trimmed by 3 bases and J by 8 bases, 12 bases remained unmatched. The CDR3 protein is CASSDQFRTGGLDEQFF. The CDR3 region has the DNA TGTGCCAGCAGTGATCAATTCCGGACAGGGGGCCTCGATGAGCAGTTCTTC.

V and J are TRBV27 and TRBJ2-7; 7 bases agree with TRBD1. J gave up 2 bases and V 4 bases, and 2 bases lay outside the gene matches. Germline V gives CDR1 MNHEY, CDR2 SMNVEV (reference sequence). CDR3 length: 13 residues. CDR3 sequence reads: CASSYTGAYEQYF. The CDR3 DNA is TGTGCCAGCAGTTACACAGGGGCCTACGAGCAGTACTTC.

The chain recombines TRBV7-2 with TRBJ2-3, with TRBD1 as a possible D gene (8 bases). Germline V gene sequence: CDR1 SGHTA, CDR2 FQGNSA. The CDR3 runs 17 residues. Trimming removed 1 base at V and 0 bases at J, with 14 bases between. CDR3 sequence reads: CASSLGYRGGSTDTQYF. The CDR3 DNA sequence: TGTGCCAGCAGCTTAGGGTACAGGGGGGGTAGCACAGATACGCAGTATTTT.

The chain employs TRBV11-3 and TRBJ2-1; 7 bases are a match to TRBD1. Germline loops: CDR1 SGHNT, CDR2 YENEEA. The CDR3 has 14 residues. V trimming: 8 bases; J trimming: 10 bases; junction bases outside the gene matches: 14. CDR3: CASGSTTGLEEQFF. The DNA of the CDR3 is TGTGCCAGCGGCTCAACGACAGGGTTGGAAGAGCAGTTCTTC.

In its sample, this clone was seen a few times. The chain recombines TRBV4-1 with TRBJ1-1; D gene ambiguous. Trimming left V 0 bases short and J 0 bases short, with 5 bases between. Germline values: CDR1 MGHRA, CDR2 YSYEKL. The CDR3 is 14 amino acids. CDR3 sequence (DNA): TGCGCCAGCAGCCAAGACAGATTGAACACTGAAGCTTTCTTT. The encoded protein is CASSQDRLNTEAFF.

V is TRBV7-2 and J is TRBJ1-4; D remains unclear. Between the trimmed V and J ends, which lost 2 bases and 10 bases, there was a span of 20 bases. CDR3 length: 16 residues. The germline CDR1 and CDR2 sequences are SGHTA and FQGNSA. Here the CDR3 DNA reads TGTGCCAGCAGCTTACCAGCGGGTCTGAACTCCGGAAAACTGTTTTTT. This sequence encodes CASSLPAGLNSGKLFF.

The chain recombines TRBV10-1 with TRBJ1-3; no reliable D call. Germline CDR1 reads WNHNN; CDR2 reads SYGVQD (reference sequence). V was clipped by 6 bases and J by 0 bases, with 15 bases between them. The CDR3 is 16 residues long. The CDR3 sequence is CASSPPTASSGNTIYF. The CDR3 coding sequence is TGCGCCAGCAGCCCCCCGACTGCTTCCTCTGGAAACACCATATATTTT.

The chain carries TRBV9 and TRBJ2-1; 10 nucleotides agree with TRBD2. This CDR3 contains 16 residues. From germline, CDR1 is SGDLS and CDR2 YYNGEE. After removal of 0 bases from V and 7 bases from J, the junction contained 7 bases not matched to a gene. The CDR3 loop reads CASSVGSGLASNEQFF. The CDR3 DNA reads TGTGCCAGCAGCGTAGGTTCGGGACTAGCGTCTAATGAGCAGTTCTTC.

V and J are TRBV6-5 and TRBJ1-5, with 8 bases aligning to TRBD1. Germline values: CDR1 MNHEY, CDR2 SVGAGI. V dropped 8 bases and J dropped 9; count of bases not matched to a gene: 12. The CDR3 runs 14 residues. The CDR3 DNA sequence: TGTGCCAGCCAACGAGACAGGGGAAATATGCCCCAGCATTTT. Amino acid sequence: CASQRDRGNMPQHF.

This clone was observed a single time. V is TRBV6-1 and J is TRBJ2-5, with 9 bases lining up with TRBD1. Germline CDR1 and CDR2: MNHNS and SASEGT. This CDR3 is 15 amino acids long. V was pared by 6 bases and J by 5 bases, with 10 bases of the junction left unmatched. This CDR3 is CASSEGQGVRETQYF. Here the CDR3 DNA reads TGTGCCAGCAGCGAGGGACAGGGCGTCCGGGAGACCCAGTACTTC.

The CDR3 nucleotides read TGTGCCTGGAGTGTCGGAGACCTCGAGCAGTACTTC. Protein: CAWSVGDLEQYF. The chain couples TRBV30 to TRBJ2-7, with D unresolved. The CDR3 sequence is 12 residues long. The germline V and J ends were trimmed by 0 bases and 6 bases, with 9 bases remaining between them. Germline assignment: CDR1 GTSNPN and CDR2 SVGIG (reference sequence). Looking up the rest from reference TRBV30 and TRBJ2-7 gives the full variable domain: SQTIHQWPATLVQPVGSPLSLECTVEGTSNPNLYWYRQAAGRGLQLLFYSVGIGQISSEVPQNLSASRPQDRQFILSSKKLLLSDSGFYLCAWSVGDLEQYFGPGTRLTVT.

J is TRBJ2-5 and V is TRBV11-2, with TRBD2 matching 13 bases. The CDR3 is made up of 14 amino acids. V trimming: 1 base; J trimming: 12 bases; junction bases outside the gene matches: 5. Germline values: CDR1 SGHAT, CDR2 FQNNGV. For the CDR3, the DNA is TGTGCCAGCAGCTTAGCGGGACTAGCGGGAAGCAAGTACTTC. Amino acid sequence: CASSLAGLAGSKYF. The full variable domain, its missing parts supplied by reference TRBV11-2 and TRBJ2-5, is EAGVAQSPRYKIIEKRQSVAFWCNPISGHATLYWYQQILGQGPKLLIQFQNNGVVDDSQLPKDRFSAERLKGVDSTLKIQPAKLEDSAVYLCASSLAGLAGSKYFGPGTRLLVL.

V and J are TRBV4-1 and TRBJ2-1; unclear D gene. The germline V gene encodes CDR1 MGHRA and CDR2 YSYEKL. V lost 0 bases, J lost 0 bases, and 6 bases lay in between. The CDR3 is made up of 15 amino acids. CDR3 nucleotide sequence: TGCGCCAGCAGCCAAGAAACGAGCTCCTACAATGAGCAGTTCTTC. As protein: CASSQETSSYNEQFF.

This clone was observed once. The V call is TRBV14, the J call TRBJ2-7; 7 nucleotides agree with TRBD1. This CDR3 contains 14 residues. Trimming cost V 5 bases and J 3 bases; bases outside gene matches: 7. Germline V CDR1 and CDR2: SGHDN, FVKESK. The CDR3 sequence is CASSDRDRLYEQYF. Here the CDR3 DNA reads TGTGCCAGCAGCGACCGGGACAGACTCTACGAGCAGTACTTC.

V gene TRBV27 combines with J gene TRBJ2-7, with D perhaps TRBD1 (7 bases). The ends were cut back, 4 bases at V and 3 bases at J, with 13 bases in the middle. The CDR3 extends over 14 amino acids. Germline-derived CDR1 and CDR2 are MNHEY and SMNVEV (reference sequence). The DNA for the CDR3 is TGTGCCAGCAGTTGGGCAGGGGGGAACTACGAGCAGTACTTC. It is translated as CASSWAGGNYEQYF.

The chain has TRBV29-1 and TRBJ1-1; weak D call: TRBD1 (6 bases). Trimming shortened V by 7 bases and J by 1 base, and 10 bases separated the two germline ends. The CDR3 extends over 12 amino acids. The germline CDR1 and CDR2 sequences are SQVTM and ANQGSEA. CDR3 loop: CSAVQGNTEAFF. CDR3 bases: TGCAGCGCTGTACAGGGGAACACTGAAGCTTTCTTT. Full variable domain (outside the CDR3, taken from reference TRBV29-1 and TRBJ1-1): SAVISQKPSRDICQRGTSLTIQCQVDSQVTMMFWYRQQPGQSLTLIATANQGSEATYESGFVIDKFPISRPNLTFSTLTVSNMSPEDSSIYLCSAVQGNTEAFFGQGTRLTVV.

V is TRBV21-1 and J is TRBJ1-1. TRBV21-1 is an annotated pseudogene. The CDR3 contains 14 residues. The CDR3 DNA sequence: TGTGCCAGCAGATCCCAAGGGGGGGCGAAGGAAGCTTTCTTT. It specifies CASRSQGGAKEAFF.

The gene calls are TRBV5-4 and TRBJ1-1; 10 bases are a match to TRBD1. V was pared by 4 bases and J by 1 base, with 7 bases of the junction left unmatched. Germline V gene data show CDR1 as SGHNT and CDR2 as YYREEE (reference sequence). The CDR3 is made up of 16 amino acids. CDR3 sequence (DNA): TGTGCCAGCAGCCGTCCCGGGACAGGGGAGAACACTGAAGCTTTCTTT. Its translation: CASSRPGTGENTEAFF. The whole variable domain, filled in from reference TRBV5-4 and TRBJ1-1, reads ETGVTQSPTHLIKTRGQQVTLRCSSQSGHNTVSWYQQALGQGPQFIFQYYREEENGRGNFPPRFSGLQFPNYSSELNVNALELDDSALYLCASSRPGTGENTEAFFGQGTRLTVV.

The rearrangement links TRBV11-2 to TRBJ2-7; TRBD2 matches at 11 bases. Germline lookup yields CDR1 SGHAT and CDR2 FQNNGV. After removal of 5 bases from V and 7 bases from J, the junction contained 7 bases not matched to a gene. This CDR3 has 14 amino acids. CDR3 loop: CASSTPGLAVEQYF. The DNA of the CDR3 is TGTGCCAGCAGCACGCCGGGACTAGCGGTGGAGCAGTACTTC.

The chain uses TRBV29-1 and TRBJ1-1; TRBD1 aligns across 7 bases. The trim removed 4 bases at V and 0 bases at J, leaving 11 bases unmatched. This CDR3 region has 16 residues. The germline CDR1 and CDR2 sequences are SQVTM and ANQGSEA. The CDR3 protein is CSVGGRTGGMNTEAFF. The CDR3, as DNA: TGCAGCGTTGGAGGTAGGACAGGAGGAATGAACACTGAAGCTTTCTTT.

The chain joins TRBV28 to TRBJ1-6; no definite D call. CDR1 MDHEN and CDR2 SYDVKM come from the germline V gene. Trimming stripped 6 bases from V and 0 bases from J, with 9 bases between. The CDR3 contains 15 residues. CDR3 nucleotide sequence: TGTGCCAGCAGCCGTACTAGCTCCTATAATTCACCCCTCCACTTT. It encodes CASSRTSSYNSPLHF.

This clone was detected many times. The rearrangement links TRBV4-1 to TRBJ1-6; D perhaps matches TRBD1 (5 bases). Trimming took off 3 bases at V and 0 bases at J, with 15 bases between the two ends. Germline loops: CDR1 MGHRA, CDR2 YSYEKL. The CDR3 is 18 residues long. The CDR3 nucleotides read TGCGCCAGCAGCCAGGGACTTCAGTCCAGCTCCTATAATTCACCCCTCCACTTT. Its translation: CASSQGLQSSSYNSPLHF.